The 4 T cell receptor beta chains listed next were all sequenced from one sample in a study of immune evolution from preneoplasia to lung adenocarcinoma. Profiling relied on immunoSEQ multiplex PCR, and the TCRdb table lists in-frame clones only, not all of them. The sample records 3,500 to 5,000 clones, 86% being singletons. Material for sequencing was FFPE minimally invasive lung adenocarcinoma tissue. The receptors were sampled from a donor aged 70 or older with lung adenocarcinoma.

The chain employs TRBV6-5 and TRBJ1-1; D is possibly TRBD1 (6 bases). The CDR3 sequence is 14 residues long. The germline CDR1 and CDR2 sequences are MNHEY and SVGAGI. The V gene lost 5 bases and the J gene lost 7 bases, with 17 bases spanning the gap. CDR3 sequence: CASSIGGAHIEAFF. For the CDR3, the DNA is TGTGCCAGCAGTATTGGGGGGGCGCATATTGAAGCTTTCTTT.

The CDR3 here is CASSPNTGRTGGELFF. The CDR3 DNA reads TGCGCCAGCAGCCCCAACACCGGGAGAACGGGCGGGGAGCTGTTTTTT. V and J are TRBV5-1 and TRBJ2-2; a possible D gene is TRBD2 (6 bases). The V gene lost 4 bases and the J gene lost 7 bases, with 20 bases spanning the gap. The CDR3 has 16 amino acids. CDR1 and CDR2 from the germline V gene are SGHRS and YFSETQ.

The genes are TRBV18 and TRBJ1-4; 7 bases align to TRBD1. Germline V gene data show CDR1 as KGHSH and CDR2 as LQKENI. The CDR3 length is 19 residues. Unmatched junction bases numbered 11, after V lost 1 base and J lost 0 bases. The CDR3 coding sequence is TGTGCCAGCTCACCACGACCGCAGGGACAGCATGCAACTAATGAAAAACTGTTTTTT. This encodes CASSPRPQGQHATNEKLFF.

This clone was counted between two and nine times. V usage is TRBV9 and J usage is TRBJ2-7; 8 positions match TRBD2. Germline-derived CDR1 and CDR2 are SGDLS and YYNGEE. The CDR3 extends over 15 amino acids. V dropped 4 bases and J dropped 6; count of bases not matched to a gene: 12. CDR3 sequence reads: CASSQNGREVSEQYF. The DNA of the CDR3 is TGTGCCAGCAGCCAAAACGGGCGGGAGGTCTCCGAGCAGTACTTC.